The present T cell receptor beta chain was sequenced within a study of shared clonotypes between healthy human individuals. The germline V gene has CDR1 MDHEN and CDR2 SYDVKM. CDR3 length: 15 amino acids. Trimming took off 5 bases at V and 6 bases at J, with 19 bases between the two ends. Sequenced by immunoSEQ multiplex PCR; TCRdb stores in-frame clones only, minus some. The sample consists of about 1 million clones, around 76% of them appearing once. The sequence derives from a man aged 18 to 29 in good health. Sequencing was performed on memory CD4+ T cells sorted from blood. Subset denoted: CD45RA-negative fraction. The chain carries TRBV28 and TRBJ1-1; no firm D call. The CDR3 loop reads CASSPTEGMVPEAFF. The CDR3 DNA is TGTGCCAGCAGTCCTACAGAAGGTATGGTTCCTGAAGCTTTCTTT.